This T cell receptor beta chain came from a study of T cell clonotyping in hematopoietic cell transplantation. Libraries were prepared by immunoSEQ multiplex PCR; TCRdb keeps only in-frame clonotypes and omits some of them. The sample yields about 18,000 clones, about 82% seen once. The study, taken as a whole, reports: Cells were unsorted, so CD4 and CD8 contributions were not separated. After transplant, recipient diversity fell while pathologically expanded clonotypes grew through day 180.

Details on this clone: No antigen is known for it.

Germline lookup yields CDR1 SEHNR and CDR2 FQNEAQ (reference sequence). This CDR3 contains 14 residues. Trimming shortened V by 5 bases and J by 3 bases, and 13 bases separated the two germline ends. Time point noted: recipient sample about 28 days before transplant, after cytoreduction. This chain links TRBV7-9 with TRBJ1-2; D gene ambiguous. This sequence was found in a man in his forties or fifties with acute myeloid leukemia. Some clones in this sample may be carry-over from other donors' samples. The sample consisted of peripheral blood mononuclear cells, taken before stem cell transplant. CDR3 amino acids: CASSPDNYYYGYTF. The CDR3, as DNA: TGTGCCAGCAGCCCAGATAACTACTACTATGGCTACACCTTC.